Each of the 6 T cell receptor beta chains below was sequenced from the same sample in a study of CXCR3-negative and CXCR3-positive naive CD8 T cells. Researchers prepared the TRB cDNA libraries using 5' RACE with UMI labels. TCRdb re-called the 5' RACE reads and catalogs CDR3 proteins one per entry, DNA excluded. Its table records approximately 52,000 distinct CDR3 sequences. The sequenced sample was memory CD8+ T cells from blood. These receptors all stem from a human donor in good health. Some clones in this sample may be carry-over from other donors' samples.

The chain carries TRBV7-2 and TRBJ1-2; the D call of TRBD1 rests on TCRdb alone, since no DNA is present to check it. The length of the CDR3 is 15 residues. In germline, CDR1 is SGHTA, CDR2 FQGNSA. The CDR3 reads CASSLFWTGSYGYTF. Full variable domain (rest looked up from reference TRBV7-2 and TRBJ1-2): GAGVSQSPSNKVTEKGKDVELRCDPISGHTALYWYRQSLGQGLEFLIYFQGNSAPDKSGLPSDRFSAERTGGSVSTLTIQRTQQEDSAVYLCASSLFWTGSYGYTFGSGTRLTVV.

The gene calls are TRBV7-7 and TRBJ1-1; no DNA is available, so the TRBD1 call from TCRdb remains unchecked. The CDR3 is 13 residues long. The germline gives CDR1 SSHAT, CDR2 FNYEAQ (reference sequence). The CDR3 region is CASSLDRGTEAFF.

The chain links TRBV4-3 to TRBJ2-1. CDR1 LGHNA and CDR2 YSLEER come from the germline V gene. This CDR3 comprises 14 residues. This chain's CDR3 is CASSQDKLSGEQFF.

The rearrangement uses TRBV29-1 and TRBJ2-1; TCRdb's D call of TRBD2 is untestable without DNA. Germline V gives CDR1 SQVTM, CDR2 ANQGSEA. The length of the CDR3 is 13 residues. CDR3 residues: CSVEDPEGNEQFF.

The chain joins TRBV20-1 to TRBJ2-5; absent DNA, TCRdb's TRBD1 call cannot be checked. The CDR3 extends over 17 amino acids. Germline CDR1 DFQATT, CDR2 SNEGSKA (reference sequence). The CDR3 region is CSARDPLAGPTVETQYF.

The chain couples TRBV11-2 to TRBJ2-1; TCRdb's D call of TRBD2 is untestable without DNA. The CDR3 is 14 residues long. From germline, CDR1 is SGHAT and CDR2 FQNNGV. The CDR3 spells CASSLVSGVHEQLF. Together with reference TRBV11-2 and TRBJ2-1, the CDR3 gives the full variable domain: EAGVAQSPRYKIIEKRQSVAFWCNPISGHATLYWYQQILGQGPKLLIQFQNNGVVDDSQLPKDRFSAERLKGVDSTLKIQPAKLEDSAVYLCASSLVSGVHEQLFGPGTRLTVL.